The source of this T cell receptor (delta chain) is a study of Vγ9Vδ2 T cells in congenital toxoplasmosis (dated by TCRdb to 2020 to 2022). As for the study more broadly: To diagnose congenital toxoplasmosis, IgG, IgM and IgA serology, Western blot and an in-house interferon-gamma release assay were used. The study compared gamma and delta chain CDR3 repertoires of sorted blood gammadelta T cells between congenitally T. gondii-infected and uninfected infants. Repertoire sequencing was done on samples from infants at 2 months after birth and at 1 year of age. At 2 months, TCR sequencing included about 5 infected and roughly eleven uninfected infants, while at 1 year the sequenced group was 3 infected and 4 uninfected infants.

The same treatment, consisting of spiramycin and/or pyrimethamine plus sulfadiazine plus folinic acid, was given to mothers of infected and uninfected infants alike. Every infant, whether infected or uninfected, was delivered at term after more than 37 weeks of gestation. Around 1 mL of blood was used to isolate PBMCs by Lymphoprep gradient centrifugation, after which the PBMCs were cryopreserved in liquid nitrogen and shipped to Belgium. After thawing, the PBMCs were labeled with Zombie NIR viability dye and stained with antibodies against CD3, TCR gammadelta, Vgamma9 and Vdelta2. Sorting of CD3+ TCRgammadelta+ T cells was performed on a FACSAria III, with a mean purity of roughly 98%. For each sample, the RNeasy Micro Kit was used to isolate RNA from some 10,000 sorted gammadelta T cells. Infants were born to mothers enrolled with primary T. gondii infection during pregnancy. Peripheral blood samples from the infants were taken at an outpatient microbiology and virology center in Pavia, Italy.

cDNA was made by template-switch reverse transcription with TRGC- and TRDC-specific primers in one tube, using SuperScript II. The TRGC primer was designed for binding to both the TRGC1 and TRGC2 constant genes. Amplification of TRG and TRD was done with the KAPA Real-Time Library Amplification Kit, and AMPure XP beads were used for purification between steps. Index PCR with the Nextera XT Index Kit was used to attach the Illumina sequencing adapters. An Illumina MiSeq with the V2 300 kit was used to sequence the TRG and TRD amplicons, producing 150 bp paired-end reads. The authors' analysis ran thus. Before further analysis, read quality was checked using FastQC version 0.11.8. Reads were mapped to GenBank TRG or TRD reference genes, and MiXCR version 3.0.3 was used to assemble CDR3 sequences. Default MiXCR settings were kept, except that 3 rather than 5 consecutive nucleotides were used to assemble TRDD gene segments. N additions, CDR3 length, J segment length and clonotype sharing between samples were all calculated using VDJtools version 1.2.1. Out-of-frame CDR3 sequences and those containing stop codons were excluded from analysis. To look for overlap, the infant repertoires were checked against previously published Vgamma9Vdelta2 repertoires from fetal, cord blood and adult blood. TCRdb called clones from the public reads with CATT, and repeated DNA sequences were later combined into one row. TCRdb's processing, not the study's, gives the V and J calls here. This sample gives roughly 560 delta-chain clones in total; approximately 7.5% of them show up just once. The ten largest make up 13% to 15% of the sample.

Overall study outcomes, separate from this receptor: Repertoire differences between infected and uninfected infants were less clear at 1 year of age than at 2 months. High prevalence of a public TRGV9 clonotype was observed in both infected and uninfected infants. At 2 months, TRGV9 and TRDV2 CDR3s of infected infants appeared to carry fewer N additions than uninfected infants, especially TRDV2-TRDJ1 sequences. Germline-encoded fetal-type TRDV2 CDR3 sequences seemed to be more prevalent in infected than in uninfected roughly 2-month-old infants, with an in utero expansion footprint being suggested. Two months was the earliest age with enough suitable sample material for TCR repertoire analysis, so newborn repertoires were not sequenced.

The CDR3 numbers 17 residues from cysteine through phenylalanine. Of all the DNA, just the CDR3 is kept, 51 bases in frame from base 1. The germline V gene (reference sequence) sets CDR1 to TVYSNPD and CDR2 to GDNSRS. Germline trimming amounts to 2 bases on V and 0 bases on J, with 13 as the count of junction bases outside the gene matches. Notes on this clone: Its antigen specificity is not known. One base away there is no much larger clone; base qualities are not given.

The chain uses TRDV3 and TRDJ1; 9 central nucleotides agree with TRDD3. This TCR was recovered from a child under 10 years old born to a mother with Toxoplasma gondii infection during pregnancy, either congenitally infected or uninfected (not recorded which). The sample taken for sequencing was gamma-delta T cells from blood. This receptor carries the CDR3 CAFYRGYGVNNTDKLIF. The DNA reads TGTGCCTTTTACCGGGGATACGGGGTCAACAACACCGATAAACTCATCTTT.